Listed below are T cell receptor beta chains from one sample, sequenced in a study of T cell changes during pregnancy in multiple sclerosis. Here immunoSEQ multiplex PCR was the method, and the copy in TCRdb shows in-frame clones only, minus some. The top ten hold 0.74% of the sample, which has about 24,000 clones, 88% seen once. The starting material was CD4+ T cells from peripheral blood mononuclear cells, obtained in the first trimester of pregnancy. These receptors originate from a female donor in good health, enrolled as a control in a pregnancy study. Each CDR3 is given with its conserved first and last residue. The order of the fields is V gene, J gene, clone size, D gene, CDR3 DNA, CDR3 protein. A D gene is named only where the DNA matches it firmly. The size of a clone is reported for some rows only, either as once, few or many, or as a class for expanded clones.

>TRBV11-2|TRBJ1-5|.|.
TGTGCCAGCAGCCCGATCGATCGGGATCAGCCCCAGCATTTT
CASSPIDRDQPQHF
>TRBV11-1|TRBJ2-7|.|TRBD1
TGTGCCAGCAGCCAGACAGGGTTAAGCTCCTACGAGCAGTACTTC
CASSQTGLSSYEQYF
>TRBV5-1|TRBJ1-2|.|TRBD1
TGCGCCAGCAGTCAAGGGACAGCTAACTATGGCTACACCTTC
CASSQGTANYGYTF
>TRBV5-4|TRBJ1-1|few|.
TGTGCCACCCAAAGAGGTACGGCTGAAGCTTTCTTT
CATQRGTAEAFF
>TRBV6-5|TRBJ2-7|.|TRBD1
TGTGCCAGCAGTTTAACCACAGGGGGCAGCGCCTACGAGCAGTACTTC
CASSLTTGGSAYEQYF
>TRBV30|TRBJ2-7|.|.
TGTGCCTGGAGTGTACAGGGCGGAGGCGAGCAGTACTTC
CAWSVQGGGEQYF
>TRBV11-1|TRBJ2-1|.|.
TGTGCCAGCAGCCCATGGGACTCATCATACAATGAGCAGTTCTTC
CASSPWDSSYNEQFF
>TRBV30|TRBJ1-4|.|.
TGTGCCTGGAGTTTGGCCAAGGGGGAAAAACTGTTTTTT
CAWSLAKGEKLFF
>TRBV27|TRBJ2-1|.|.
TGTGCCAGCAGTTTATGGGGGGACCAACCCTACAATGAGCAGTTCTTC
CASSLWGDQPYNEQFF
>TRBV6-5|TRBJ1-2|.|TRBD1
TGTGCCAGCAGTCAGGGGGCTAATGGCTACACCTTC
CASSQGANGYTF
>TRBV5-1|TRBJ2-1|.|.
TGCGCCAGCAGCTTGGTGACCGGGAACTCCTACAATGAGCAGTTCTTC
CASSLVTGNSYNEQFF
>TRBV28|TRBJ2-7|.|.
TGTGCCAGCAGTGCCGGCGCGGCGGGCTCCTACGAGCAGTACTTC
CASSAGAAGSYEQYF
>TRBV4-2|TRBJ2-3|.|TRBD2
TGTGCCAGCAGCCAAGATTTAGCGGGACGCACAGATACGCAGTATTTT
CASSQDLAGRTDTQYF
>TRBV11-2|TRBJ2-2|.|TRBD2
TGTGCCAGCAGCTTGCAGCGGGGGACCAGGGAGCTGTTTTTT
CASSLQRGTRELFF
>TRBV2|TRBJ2-1|.|.
TGTGCCAGCAGCCCGAGGGCGGGGAGGTTGAAAAATGAGCAGTTCTTC
CASSPRAGRLKNEQFF
>TRBV4-1|TRBJ2-5|.|TRBD1
TGCGCCAGCAGCCCGGGACAGGGTGAGACCCAGTACTTC
CASSPGQGETQYF
>TRBV19|TRBJ1-2|.|.
TGTGCCAGTATGAGCCGAGGGTATGGCTACACCTTC
CASMSRGYGYTF
>TRBV7-9|TRBJ1-4|.|TRBD1
TGTGCCAGCAGTTCGGGAACAGGGGGGAATGAAAAACTGTTTTTT
CASSSGTGGNEKLFF
>TRBV27|TRBJ2-2|.|.
TGTGCCAGCAGTTTGACTGTGAACACCGGGGAGCTGTTTTTT
CASSLTVNTGELFF
>TRBV5-1|TRBJ2-1|few|.
TGCGCCAGCAGCTTGGACTCGAGGTCCTACAATGAGCAGTTCTTC
CASSLDSRSYNEQFF
>TRBV5-6|TRBJ2-7|.|TRBD1
TGTGCCAGCAGCCTCCCGGGGACAGGGCCGTTCTACGAGCAGTACTTC
CASSLPGTGPFYEQYF
>TRBV5-1|TRBJ1-5|.|.
TGCGCCAGCAGCTTGGAGGGAGGGTCCAATCAGCCCCAGCATTTT
CASSLEGGSNQPQHF
>TRBV11-2|TRBJ2-2|.|.
TGTGCCAGCAGCCCGCACAGCCCCCGACAGTTCAACACCGGGGAGCTGTTTTTT
CASSPHSPRQFNTGELFF
>TRBV5-1|TRBJ1-3|.|TRBD1
TGCGCCAGCAGCTTGGCCGGGACAGGGGGAAACACCATATATTTT
CASSLAGTGGNTIYF
>TRBV9|TRBJ2-2|.|.
TGTGCCAGCAGCGTGTGGGCTGTGAACACCGGGGAGCTGTTTTTT
CASSVWAVNTGELFF
>TRBV4-2|TRBJ2-5|.|TRBD1
TGTGCCAGCAGCCAGAGACAGGGTGGAGAGACCCAGTACTTC
CASSQRQGGETQYF
>TRBV30|TRBJ2-1|.|TRBD2
TGTGCCTGGAGTGCGGGACTAGCGGGGGGGCTCAATGAGCAGTTCTTC
CAWSAGLAGGLNEQFF
>TRBV29-1|TRBJ1-1|.|.
TGCAGCGTTGAAGGTCACCAGGGCACTGAAGCTTTCTTT
CSVEGHQGTEAFF
>TRBV27|TRBJ1-1|.|.
TGTGCCAGCAGGTCATACACTGAAGCTTTCTTT
CASRSYTEAFF
>TRBV10-3|TRBJ1-3|once|TRBD1
TGTGCCATCAGTATGGGTGACAGGGTATCTGGAAACACCATATATTTT
CAISMGDRVSGNTIYF
>TRBV5-1|TRBJ2-7|.|.
TGCGCCAGCAGGGAGAGATCCTACGAGCAGTACTTC
CASRERSYEQYF